This TCR beta chain stems from a study of CD8+CD57+ T cells in acquired aplastic anemia. TCR beta VDJ combinations and CDR3 sequences were profiled from genomic DNA. TCRdb reanalysed the reads using MiXCR and keeps one entry per CDR3 protein. The sample lists around 220,000 distinct CDR3 sequences, under 55% occurring once. Selection for sequencing was limited to patients who had shown CD8+CD57+ cell expansion by flow cytometry. V shed 3 bases and J 8 bases; nucleotides not matched to a gene: 12. This CDR3 has 16 residues. Germline V gene sequence: CDR1 SGHTS, CDR2 YDEGEE. The TCR comes from a human donor with aplastic anemia. What was sequenced was sorted CD4+, CD8+, or CD8+CD57+ T cells (not recorded which) from PBMCs. The chain employs TRBV5-8 and TRBJ1-4, with TRBD1 identical over 8 bases. The CDR3 sequence is CASSSLPPGTGEKLFF. The CDR3 nucleotides read TGTGCCAGCAGCTCTCTTCCCCCCGGGACAGGAGAAAAACTGTTTTTT.